Listed below are T cell receptor beta chains from one sample, sequenced in a study of T-cell memory formation after mild COVID-19. One entry per CDR3 protein, called by TCRdb with MiXCR from the 5' RACE reads. The sample has some 290,000 distinct CDR3 sequences, around 15% seen once. The specimen sequenced was PBMCs or a T cell subset sorted from them (not recorded which). All receptors derive from a man aged 18 to 30 who had mild COVID-19 (a few samples of this study predate the infection). Cell type and time point are not known. The CDR3 runs from the conserved cysteine through the conserved F or W. The D gene is left open where the match is weak. Clone size is stated in some rows and not others, as once, few, many or a class when expanded.

v_call: TRBV5-6
clone_size: few
j_call: TRBJ2-3
d_call: TRBD2
cdr3_nt: TGTGCCAGCAGCTCACTCGGGGGCGGGGGGGCAGATACGCAGTATTTT
cdr3_aa: CASSSLGGGGADTQYF

v_call: TRBV3-1
clone_size: NA
j_call: TRBJ2-3
d_call: TRBD2
cdr3_nt: TGTGCCAGCAGCCATCCCCTAGCGGGGGGGCTGTCAGATACGCAGTATTTT
cdr3_aa: CASSHPLAGGLSDTQYF

v_call: TRBV9
clone_size: many
j_call: TRBJ2-3
d_call: NA
cdr3_nt: TGTGCCAGCAGCGTGGGAGATACGCAGTATTTT
cdr3_aa: CASSVGDTQYF

v_call: TRBV12-3/TRBV12-4
clone_size: NA
j_call: TRBJ1-2
d_call: NA
cdr3_nt: TGTGCCAGCAGTACCCCCTCGGCGTATTACACCTTC
cdr3_aa: CASSTPSAYYTF

v_call: TRBV24-1
clone_size: NA
j_call: TRBJ1-5
d_call: NA
cdr3_nt: TGTGCCACCAGTGAATCGACAGGTCTTAGCAATCAGCCCCAGCATTTT
cdr3_aa: CATSESTGLSNQPQHF

v_call: TRBV12-5
clone_size: few
j_call: TRBJ2-6
d_call: NA
cdr3_nt: TGTGCTAGTGGTTTGGTAAATAGGATAGGGCCGGGGGCCCTCTCTGGGGCCAACGTCCTGACTTTC
cdr3_aa: CASGLVNRIGPGALSGANVLTF

v_call: TRBV6-2/TRBV6-3
clone_size: few
j_call: TRBJ2-3
d_call: TRBD1
cdr3_nt: TGTGCCAGCAGTTACCAGGGACAGGGGGCGGATACGCAGTATTTT
cdr3_aa: CASSYQGQGADTQYF

v_call: TRBV20-1
clone_size: many
j_call: TRBJ2-3
d_call: NA
cdr3_nt: TGCAGTGCTAGGTCCAGGAACACAGATACGCAGTATTTT
cdr3_aa: CSARSRNTDTQYF

v_call: TRBV4-1
clone_size: many
j_call: TRBJ1-5
d_call: NA
cdr3_nt: TGCGCCAGCAGCCAACGGGCAGTTAGCAATCAGCCCCAGCATTTT
cdr3_aa: CASSQRAVSNQPQHF

v_call: TRBV7-8
clone_size: NA
j_call: TRBJ1-1
d_call: TRBD1
cdr3_nt: TGTGCCAGCAGCCTGACAGGGATAAACACTGAAGCTTTCTTT
cdr3_aa: CASSLTGINTEAFF

v_call: TRBV12-3/TRBV12-4
clone_size: few
j_call: TRBJ1-1
d_call: NA
cdr3_nt: TGTGCCAGCAGCCCCGGGGTAGAAGCTTTCTTT
cdr3_aa: CASSPGVEAFF

v_call: TRBV5-1
clone_size: few
j_call: TRBJ2-3
d_call: TRBD2
cdr3_nt: TGCGCCAGCAGCCCAGAGCGGGGGGGCTTGAGAGGCACAGATACGCAGTATTTT
cdr3_aa: CASSPERGGLRGTDTQYF

v_call: TRBV7-3
clone_size: few
j_call: TRBJ2-1
d_call: NA
cdr3_nt: TGTGCCAGCAGCTTAGGGGGGCTCTCCAATGAGCAGTTCTTC
cdr3_aa: CASSLGGLSNEQFF

v_call: TRBV6-6
clone_size: few
j_call: TRBJ2-7
d_call: TRBD1
cdr3_nt: TGTGCCAGCAGTTACCCGGGACAGGGGACATCCTACGAGCAGTACTTC
cdr3_aa: CASSYPGQGTSYEQYF

v_call: TRBV29-1
clone_size: few
j_call: TRBJ2-7
d_call: TRBD1
cdr3_nt: TGCAGCGTTGAAGACCGGGACAGGGGGCATGAATACGAGCAGTACTTC
cdr3_aa: CSVEDRDRGHEYEQYF

v_call: TRBV4-1
clone_size: NA
j_call: TRBJ1-2
d_call: TRBD1
cdr3_nt: TGCGCCAGCAGCGGGGGACAGGGGCACTATGGCTACACCTTC
cdr3_aa: CASSGGQGHYGYTF

v_call: TRBV7-2
clone_size: NA
j_call: TRBJ1-5
d_call: NA
cdr3_nt: TGTGCCAGCAGCGGCCTCGGGATAAATCAGCCCCAGCATTTT
cdr3_aa: CASSGLGINQPQHF

v_call: TRBV4-3
clone_size: many
j_call: TRBJ2-1
d_call: NA
cdr3_nt: TGCGCCAGCAGCCAACCCCCCCACCCGGGACCTTATGATGAGCAGTTCTTC
cdr3_aa: CASSQPPHPGPYDEQFF

v_call: TRBV12-3/TRBV12-4
clone_size: few
j_call: TRBJ2-7
d_call: NA
cdr3_nt: TGTGCCAGCAGTTTAAGAAGGGGGTTGCTGTGGGAGCAGTACTTC
cdr3_aa: CASSLRRGLLWEQYF

v_call: TRBV20-1
clone_size: few
j_call: TRBJ1-5
d_call: NA
cdr3_nt: TGCAGTGCTTCACAGGGTCCGGGCCAGCCCCAGCATTTT
cdr3_aa: CSASQGPGQPQHF

v_call: TRBV6-6
clone_size: NA
j_call: TRBJ1-3
d_call: NA
cdr3_nt: TGTGCCAGCCGGGGTGGAAACACCATATATTTT
cdr3_aa: CASRGGNTIYF

v_call: TRBV6-2/TRBV6-3
clone_size: NA
j_call: TRBJ1-1
d_call: TRBD1
cdr3_nt: TGTGCCAGCAGGGCGACAGGGATCACTGAAGCTTTCTTT
cdr3_aa: CASRATGITEAFF

v_call: TRBV4-1
clone_size: NA
j_call: TRBJ1-2
d_call: TRBD1
cdr3_nt: TGCGCCAGCAGCCAAGTCCAGGGGGCGGACTATGGCTACACCTTC
cdr3_aa: CASSQVQGADYGYTF

v_call: TRBV7-8
clone_size: few
j_call: TRBJ2-7
d_call: NA
cdr3_nt: TGTGCCAGCAGCTTAGTTCTCGTGGAGCAGTACTTC
cdr3_aa: CASSLVLVEQYF

v_call: TRBV4-3
clone_size: NA
j_call: TRBJ2-3
d_call: NA
cdr3_nt: TGCGCCAGCAGCCAAGTACTGGGGCCAGATACGCAGTATTTT
cdr3_aa: CASSQVLGPDTQYF

v_call: TRBV7-6
clone_size: NA
j_call: TRBJ2-2
d_call: NA
cdr3_nt: TGTGCCAGCAGGCCGGGGGCCGCTGCTACCGGGGAGCTGTTTTTT
cdr3_aa: CASRPGAAATGELFF

v_call: TRBV5-4
clone_size: few
j_call: TRBJ2-3
d_call: TRBD2
cdr3_nt: TGTGCCAGCAGCTTAAGCGGGGCGGCGGATACGCAGTATTTT
cdr3_aa: CASSLSGAADTQYF

v_call: TRBV5-1
clone_size: NA
j_call: TRBJ1-1
d_call: TRBD1
cdr3_nt: TGCGCCAGCAGCGCACAGGGGACAGCTTTCTTT
cdr3_aa: CASSAQGTAFF

v_call: TRBV5-1
clone_size: few
j_call: TRBJ1-1
d_call: TRBD1
cdr3_nt: TGCGCCAGCAGCCCCGACAGGGGGCATCTCACTGAAGCTTTCTTT
cdr3_aa: CASSPDRGHLTEAFF

v_call: TRBV6-1
clone_size: NA
j_call: TRBJ2-3
d_call: NA
cdr3_nt: TGTGCCAGCAGTGAAGGTCTAGCGTCAAGGGAGTATTTT
cdr3_aa: CASSEGLASREYF

v_call: TRBV12-3/TRBV12-4
clone_size: many
j_call: TRBJ1-1
d_call: NA
cdr3_nt: TGTGCCAGCAGTTTTATGATCAGGAACACTGAAGCTTTCTTT
cdr3_aa: CASSFMIRNTEAFF

v_call: TRBV9
clone_size: few
j_call: TRBJ2-1
d_call: NA
cdr3_nt: TGTGCCAGCAGCGACGGAAATTACAATGAGCAGTTCTTC
cdr3_aa: CASSDGNYNEQFF

v_call: TRBV28
clone_size: few
j_call: TRBJ1-2
d_call: NA
cdr3_nt: TGTGCCAGCAGTACCGAGCCCGGGACACACTATGGCTACACCTTC
cdr3_aa: CASSTEPGTHYGYTF

v_call: TRBV6-5
clone_size: NA
j_call: TRBJ1-5
d_call: NA
cdr3_nt: TGTGCCAGCAGTTACCGGATTGTCCAGATAGGAGATCAGCCCCAGCATTTT
cdr3_aa: CASSYRIVQIGDQPQHF

v_call: TRBV5-1
clone_size: NA
j_call: TRBJ2-3
d_call: TRBD2
cdr3_nt: TGCGCCAGCAGCGCGGGGGTTGCGGGGATCACAGATACGCAGTATTTT
cdr3_aa: CASSAGVAGITDTQYF

v_call: TRBV5-4
clone_size: NA
j_call: TRBJ1-4
d_call: TRBD1
cdr3_nt: TGTGCCAGCAGCTGGACGGGGACAGGGGGGGAAAAACTGTTTTTT
cdr3_aa: CASSWTGTGGEKLFF

v_call: TRBV15
clone_size: few
j_call: TRBJ1-4
d_call: NA
cdr3_nt: TGTGCCACCAGCAGAGTCCAATATGAAAAACTGTTTTTT
cdr3_aa: CATSRVQYEKLFF

v_call: TRBV12-3/TRBV12-4
clone_size: few
j_call: TRBJ1-1
d_call: TRBD1
cdr3_nt: TGTGCCAGCAGTCTCGGGACAGGTCGAGGCAACACTGAAGCTTTCTTT
cdr3_aa: CASSLGTGRGNTEAFF

v_call: TRBV4-3
clone_size: few
j_call: TRBJ1-5
d_call: NA
cdr3_nt: TGCGCCAGCAGCCAAGAGGCTACGGGGTGGGGGCCCCAGCATTTT
cdr3_aa: CASSQEATGWGPQHF

v_call: TRBV6-5
clone_size: few
j_call: TRBJ1-6
d_call: NA
cdr3_nt: TGTGCCAGCAGTGAGGAAAGTAGGCAGGGGAGGTCACCCCTCCACTTT
cdr3_aa: CASSEESRQGRSPLHF

v_call: TRBV12-3/TRBV12-4
clone_size: many
j_call: TRBJ2-3
d_call: NA
cdr3_nt: TGTGCCAGCAGTTTTCGATTTGCTAGCACAGATACGCAGTATTTT
cdr3_aa: CASSFRFASTDTQYF

v_call: TRBV10-3
clone_size: once
j_call: TRBJ2-3
d_call: NA
cdr3_nt: TGTGCCATCAGTGAGACAGCAGATACGCAGTATTTT
cdr3_aa: CAISETADTQYF

v_call: TRBV7-2
clone_size: NA
j_call: TRBJ2-7
d_call: NA
cdr3_nt: TGTGCCAGCTCCATCGGGACACAACAATACGAGCAGTACTTC
cdr3_aa: CASSIGTQQYEQYF

v_call: TRBV5-1
clone_size: few
j_call: TRBJ1-2
d_call: TRBD1
cdr3_nt: TGCGCCAGCAGCGGCGGGACAGTTATTAATGGCTACACCTTC
cdr3_aa: CASSGGTVINGYTF

v_call: TRBV21-1
clone_size: NA
j_call: TRBJ2-5
d_call: NA
cdr3_nt: TGTGCCAGCAGCAAATTTCACTGCCTCCAAGAGACCCAGTACTTC
cdr3_aa: CASSKFHCLQETQYF

v_call: TRBV18
clone_size: few
j_call: TRBJ2-2
d_call: TRBD2
cdr3_nt: TGTGCCAGCTCACCAGCCTTGCGGGGGGATTCCCGGGAGCTGTTTTTT
cdr3_aa: CASSPALRGDSRELFF

v_call: TRBV7-2
clone_size: NA
j_call: TRBJ2-3
d_call: NA
cdr3_nt: TGTGCCAGCAGAGGACCGGGGCCGAGCACAGATACGCAGTATTTT
cdr3_aa: CASRGPGPSTDTQYF

v_call: TRBV6-5
clone_size: NA
j_call: TRBJ2-5
d_call: NA
cdr3_nt: TGTGCCAGCAGTTACTGGTCGGGGACACCCGGAGAGACCCAGTACTTC
cdr3_aa: CASSYWSGTPGETQYF

v_call: TRBV11-2
clone_size: many
j_call: TRBJ1-1
d_call: NA
cdr3_nt: TGTGCCAGCAGCTTAACAGTCGGCGTGGGGAACACTGAAGCTTTCTTT
cdr3_aa: CASSLTVGVGNTEAFF

v_call: TRBV5-1
clone_size: NA
j_call: TRBJ2-7
d_call: TRBD1
cdr3_nt: TGCGCCAGCAGCTCCCAGACAGGGCCGTACGAGCAGTACTTC
cdr3_aa: CASSSQTGPYEQYF

v_call: TRBV27
clone_size: NA
j_call: TRBJ1-1
d_call: TRBD1
cdr3_nt: TGTGCCAGCAGCCGCGACAGGGGGGACACTGAAGCTTTCTTT
cdr3_aa: CASSRDRGDTEAFF

v_call: TRBV6-5
clone_size: NA
j_call: TRBJ1-2
d_call: NA
cdr3_nt: TGTGCCAGCAGTTACCGTCCGTCGGAATTCTATGGCTACACCTTC
cdr3_aa: CASSYRPSEFYGYTF

v_call: TRBV27
clone_size: NA
j_call: TRBJ1-6
d_call: NA
cdr3_nt: TGTGCCAGCAGTTTAGCCCTAGGGAATTCACCCCTCCACTTT
cdr3_aa: CASSLALGNSPLHF